These T cell receptor beta chains were read from a single sample in a study of CD8 T cells in Susac syndrome. TCRdb fed the immunoSEQ multiplex PCR reads into MiXCR, producing one record per CDR3 protein. In the table there are over 80,000 distinct CDR3 sequences, approximately 95% of which are singletons. The sample consisted of CD8+ T cells from PBMCs. The receptors derive from a human donor with Susac syndrome. The CDR3 runs from the conserved cysteine through the conserved F or W. D genes are given only for firm matches. Expanded clones get a size class; other rows say once, few or many, or leave the size out.

J gene | V gene | D gene | clone size | CDR3 protein | CDR3 DNA
TRBJ1-2 | TRBV21-1 | NA | NA | CAIRTGVLYGYTF | TGTGCCATCAGGACAGGAGTTCTTTATGGCTACACCTTC
TRBJ2-1 | TRBV5-4 | NA | NA | CASSLGSFSEQFF | TGTGCCAGCAGCCTTGGTAGTTTTTCTGAGCAGTTCTTC
TRBJ2-1 | TRBV29-1 | NA | NA | CSVAPRRDEQFF | TGCAGCGTTGCCCCTAGAAGGGATGAGCAGTTCTTC
TRBJ2-1 | TRBV3-1 | TRBD2 | NA | CASSHSLAGQNNEQFF | TGTGCCAGCAGCCACTCACTAGCGGGACAGAACAATGAGCAGTTCTTC
TRBJ2-3 | TRBV28 | NA | NA | CASSPPLGTQYF | TGTGCCAGCAGTCCGCCCTTAGGTACGCAGTATTTT
TRBJ2-2 | TRBV15 | TRBD2 | once | CATTISGRGTGELFF | TGTGCCACTACGATTAGCGGGAGGGGCACCGGGGAGCTGTTTTTT
TRBJ2-1 | TRBV14 | NA | NA | CASSQDLAGDYNEQFF | TGTGCCAGCAGCCAAGATCTCGCGGGCGACTACAATGAGCAGTTCTTC
TRBJ2-1 | TRBV14 | TRBD2 | once | CASSQKLAGDYNEQFF | TGTGCCAGCAGCCAAAAACTAGCGGGGGACTACAATGAGCAGTTCTTC
TRBJ2-4 | TRBV4-1 | NA | NA | CASSQDAGDDIQYF | TGCGCCAGCAGCCAAGACGCAGGGGACGACATTCAGTACTTC
TRBJ2-7 | TRBV3-1 | NA | NA | CASSLGLANEQYF | TGTGCCAGCAGCCTTGGACTGGCTAATGAGCAGTACTTC
TRBJ2-4 | TRBV7-9 | NA | NA | CASSFKGAKNIQYF | TGTGCCAGCAGCTTTAAAGGGGCCAAAAACATTCAGTACTTC
TRBJ2-7 | TRBV4-1 | NA | NA | CASSQEKAQRGSYEQYF | TGCGCCAGCAGCCAAGAGAAGGCCCAAAGGGGTTCCTACGAGCAGTACTTC
TRBJ1-2 | TRBV19 | NA | NA | CASSIGDTDYGYTF | TGTGCCAGTAGTATTGGTGACACCGACTATGGCTACACCTTC
TRBJ2-5 | TRBV9 | TRBD2 | NA | CASSVEGGVDTQYF | TGTGCCAGCAGCGTAGAGGGAGGGGTAGATACCCAGTACTTC
TRBJ2-1 | TRBV6-2/TRBV6-3 | TRBD1 | NA | CASSWDRGQSAMEEQFF | TGTGCCAGCAGTTGGGACAGGGGGCAATCCGCAATGGAGGAGCAGTTCTTC
TRBJ2-1 | TRBV5-1 | NA | once | CASSAYGTGYNEQFF | TGCGCCAGCAGCGCCTACGGGACTGGGTACAATGAGCAGTTCTTC
TRBJ1-5 | TRBV27 | NA | NA | CASSLSSSLNQPQHF | TGTGCCAGCAGTTTATCATCTTCCCTCAATCAGCCCCAGCATTTT
TRBJ2-2 | TRBV19 | NA | NA | CASSILPGANTGELFF | TGTGCCAGTAGTATATTGCCGGGAGCGAACACCGGGGAGCTGTTTTTT
TRBJ2-3 | TRBV7-9 | NA | NA | CASIQGESTDTQYF | TGTGCCAGCATCCAAGGGGAGAGCACAGATACGCAGTATTTT
TRBJ2-5 | TRBV20-1 | NA | NA | CSARALGQETQYF | TGCAGTGCTAGAGCCCTAGGGCAAGAGACCCAGTACTTC
TRBJ2-1 | TRBV29-1 | TRBD1 | NA | CSSSGTGGYNEQFF | TGCAGCTCTTCCGGGACAGGGGGCTACAATGAGCAGTTCTTC
TRBJ2-7 | TRBV4-3 | TRBD1 | NA | CASSQAGRGTGGEQYF | TGCGCCAGCAGCCAAGCCGGACGAGGGACAGGGGGCGAGCAGTACTTC
TRBJ2-1 | TRBV9 | NA | NA | CASSPFGRGGDEQFF | TGTGCCAGCAGCCCTTTTGGAAGGGGAGGAGATGAGCAGTTCTTC
TRBJ2-5 | TRBV20-1 | NA | once | CSARDWGESETQYF | TGCAGTGCTAGAGATTGGGGAGAGTCGGAGACCCAGTACTTC
TRBJ2-7 | TRBV3-1 | NA | NA | CASSQDAGSSYEQYF | TGTGCCAGCAGCCAAGACGCAGGGTCATCCTACGAGCAGTACTTC
TRBJ2-7 | TRBV7-2 | TRBD1 | NA | CASSPGTGGEQYF | TGTGCCAGCAGCCCTGGGACAGGGGGCGAGCAGTACTTC
TRBJ2-3 | TRBV20-1 | TRBD1 | NA | CSARGQGALSTDTQYF | TGCAGTGCTAGGGGACAGGGGGCGCTTAGCACAGATACGCAGTATTTT
TRBJ1-5 | TRBV19 | NA | NA | CASRGRDYSNQPQHF | TGTGCCAGTAGAGGCAGGGATTATAGCAATCAGCCCCAGCATTTT
TRBJ1-5 | TRBV6-5 | TRBD1 | NA | CASSTTGGYQPQHF | TGTGCCAGCAGCACGACAGGGGGCTATCAGCCCCAGCATTTT
TRBJ2-6 | TRBV11-2 | TRBD1 | once | CASSFGTALYNVLTF | TGTGCCAGCAGCTTTGGGACAGCCTTGTACAACGTCCTGACTTTC
TRBJ2-1 | TRBV7-9 | NA | NA | CASSSGSSYNEQFF | TGTGCCAGCAGCTCAGGCAGCTCCTACAATGAGCAGTTCTTC
TRBJ1-2 | TRBV29-1 | NA | NA | CSVEGVGGNTINYGYTF | TGCAGCGTTGAAGGGGTTGGGGGCAACACGATAAACTATGGCTACACCTTC
TRBJ1-1 | TRBV3-1 | NA | NA | CASSHQGMNTEAFF | TGTGCCAGCAGCCATCAGGGCATGAACACTGAAGCTTTCTTT